Sequencing of this T cell receptor beta chain was carried out in a study of shared clonotypes between healthy human individuals. As to this clone: The antigen remains undetermined.

All participating donors were Caucasian adults from Nashville, Tennessee. Study observations and caveats: Sampling covered nothing but blood. Tissue TCR repertoires likely differ from those found in blood.

The repertoire was sequenced with immunoSEQ multiplex PCR; TCRdb's copy has only in-frame clones and lacks some. The sample shows 1.4 million or so clones, roughly 98.5% of them seen only once. This CDR3 spans 12 amino acids. Deletions cut 6 bases from V and 5 bases from J, with 8 bases between. Germline V gene sequence: CDR1 MNHNY, CDR2 SVGAGI (reference sequence). The source is a man younger than 40 in good health. Sequencing was done on a sample of naive CD4+ T cells sorted from blood. Subset specified: CD45RA+ positively selected. The genes are TRBV6-6 and TRBJ2-1, with unresolved D. The CDR3 sequence: CASSISDNEQFF. CDR3 in DNA: TGTGCCAGCAGCATCAGCGACAATGAGCAGTTCTTC.